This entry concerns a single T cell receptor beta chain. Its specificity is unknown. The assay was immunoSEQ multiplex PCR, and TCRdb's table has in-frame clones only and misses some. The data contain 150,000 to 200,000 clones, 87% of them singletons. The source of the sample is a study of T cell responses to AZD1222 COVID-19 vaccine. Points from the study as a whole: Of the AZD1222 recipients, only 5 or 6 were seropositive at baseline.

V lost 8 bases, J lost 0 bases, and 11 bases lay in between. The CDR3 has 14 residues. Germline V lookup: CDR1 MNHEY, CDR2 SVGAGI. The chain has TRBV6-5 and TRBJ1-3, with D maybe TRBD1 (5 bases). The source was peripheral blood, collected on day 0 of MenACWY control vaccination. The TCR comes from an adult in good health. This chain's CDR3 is CASGADLSGNTIYF. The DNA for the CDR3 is TGTGCCAGCGGGGCAGATCTCTCTGGAAACACCATATATTTT.